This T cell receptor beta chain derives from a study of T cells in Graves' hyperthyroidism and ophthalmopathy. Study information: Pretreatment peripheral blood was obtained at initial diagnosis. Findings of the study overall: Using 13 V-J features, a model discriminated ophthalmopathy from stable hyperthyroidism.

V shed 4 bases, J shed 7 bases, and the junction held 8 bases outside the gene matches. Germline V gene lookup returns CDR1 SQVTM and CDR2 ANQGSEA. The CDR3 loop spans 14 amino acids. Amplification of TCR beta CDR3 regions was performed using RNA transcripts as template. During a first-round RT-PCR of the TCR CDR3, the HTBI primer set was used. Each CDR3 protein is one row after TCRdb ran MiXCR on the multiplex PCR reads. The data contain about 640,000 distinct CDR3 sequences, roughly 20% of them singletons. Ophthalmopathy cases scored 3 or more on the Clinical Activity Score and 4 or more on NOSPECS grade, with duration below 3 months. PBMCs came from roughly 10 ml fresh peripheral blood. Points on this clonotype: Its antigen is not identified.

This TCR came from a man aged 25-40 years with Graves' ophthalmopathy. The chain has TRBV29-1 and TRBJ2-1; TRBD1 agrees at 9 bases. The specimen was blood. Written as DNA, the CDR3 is TGCAGCGTTGGTAACAGGGGGCGTGGGAATGAGCAGTTCTTC. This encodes CSVGNRGRGNEQFF.